The 31 T cell receptor beta chains presented below share a single source sample, sequenced in a study of cytomegalovirus exposure and HLA in healthy donors. 60 Vbeta and 13 Jbeta primers were used in PCR. The table came from immunoSEQ multiplex PCR; TCRdb's copy has only in-frame clones and leaves some out. Of more than 80,000 clones in the sample, around 82% are singletons; the top ten hold 1.5% to 2%. The specimen was PBMCs. The receptors were sampled from a man aged 45 to 65 in good health and CMV-seronegative.

This chain connects TRBV10-2 to TRBJ1-5; tentatively, D is TRBD1 (5 bases). The CDR3 consists of 14 residues. The V end lost 2 bases, the J end lost 3 bases, and 8 bases lay between the germline ends. Germline CDR1 is WSHSY and CDR2 is SAAADI. CDR3: CASSENRINQPQHF. For the CDR3, the DNA is TGCGCCAGCAGTGAGAACAGGATCAATCAGCCCCAGCATTTT.

The chain carries TRBV19 and TRBJ2-2; the D is unclear. CDR3 size: 13 residues. Trimming left V 6 bases short and J 0 bases short, with 5 bases between. Per the germline V gene, CDR1 is LNHDA and CDR2 is SQIVND (reference sequence). This CDR3 is CASRLSNTGELFF. In DNA, the CDR3 is TGTGCCAGTAGACTTTCGAACACCGGGGAGCTGTTTTTT.

Comments on this clone: Because the CDR3 is missing its conserved closing phenylalanine or tryptophan, this is likely a read error. The chain recombines TRBV5-1 with TRBJ1-1; 9 positions agree with TRBD1. Per the germline V gene, CDR1 is SGHRS and CDR2 is YFSETQ. The V and J ends lost 3 bases and 3 bases, in that order; junction bases with no gene match: 9. The CDR3 loop spans 16 amino acids. This CDR3 reads CASSSQPTGGDTEAFL. DNA of the CDR3: TGCGCCAGCAGCTCCCAGCCGACAGGGGGGGACACTGAAGCTTTCCTT.

This clone occurred a few times. The sample has other DNA sequences that encode this CDR3 too. In nucleotides, the CDR3 is TGCGCCAGCAGCCAGCAGGACTTTCGATCCGGTTCACCCCTCCACTTT. As protein: CASSQQDFRSGSPLHF. The chain joins TRBV4-1 to TRBJ1-6; D remains ambiguous. In germline, CDR1 is MGHRA, CDR2 YSYEKL. The CDR3 runs to 16 residues. Trimming pared 3 bases from V and 9 bases from J, leaving 18 bases between.

This sequence joins TRBV19 and TRBJ2-2; D perhaps matches TRBD1 (6 bases). Trimming removed 6 bases from V and 4 bases from J, with 30 bases in between. Germline CDR1 is LNHDA and CDR2 is SQIVND (reference sequence). The CDR3 covers 20 residues. The CDR3: CASSPEGRGLQFVRTGELFF. CDR3 in DNA: TGTGCCAGTAGCCCCGAAGGTAGGGGGTTGCAGTTTGTTCGCACCGGGGAGCTGTTTTTT. The variable domain in full, with the rest retrieved from reference TRBV19 and TRBJ2-2, is DGGITQSPKYLFRKEGQNVTLSCEQNLNHDAMYWYRQDPGQGLRLIYYSQIVNDFQKGDIAEGYSVSREKKESFPLTVTSAQKNPTAFYLCASSPEGRGLQFVRTGELFFGEGSRLTVL.

In nucleotides, the CDR3 is TGCGCCAGCAGTACGATAGCGGGGGCGGGTAATGAGCAGTTCTTC. Amino acid sequence: CASSTIAGAGNEQFF. V is TRBV10-2 and J is TRBJ2-1; TRBD2 matches 9 bases. The CDR3 extends over 15 amino acids. The ends lost 5 bases at V and 7 bases at J; junction bases unmatched: 9. Germline V CDR1 and CDR2: WSHSY, SAAADI.

The sample holds one count of this clone. The J gene is TRBJ2-1, the V gene TRBV5-1; tentative D call: TRBD2 (5 bases). V was trimmed by 5 bases and J by 1 base, leaving 16 bases between them. From germline, CDR1 is SGHRS and CDR2 YFSETQ. This CDR3 region has 16 residues. The CDR3 region is CASSPGLSVSYNEQFF. The CDR3 DNA is TGCGCCAGCAGTCCAGGACTCTCAGTTTCCTACAATGAGCAGTTCTTC.

This sequence joins TRBV30 and TRBJ1-1, with D possibly matching TRBD1 (6 bases). This CDR3 is built from 11 residues. Per germline, CDR1 GTSNPN and CDR2 SVGIG (reference sequence). The V end was cut by 2 bases, the J end by 10 bases, with 11 bases between. CDR3 coding DNA: TGTGCCTGGAGTAGGGGCAGGGGAGCTTTCTTT. It codes for CAWSRGRGAFF.

The rearrangement joins TRBV18 to TRBJ2-3; 14 nucleotides line up with TRBD2. This CDR3 region has 16 residues. Per germline, CDR1 KGHSH and CDR2 LQKENI. V lost 6 bases to trimming and J lost 5 bases; unmatched junction nucleotides: 7. The CDR3 loop reads CASSPGLAGAGDTQYF. For the CDR3, the DNA is TGTGCCAGCTCTCCGGGACTAGCGGGGGCAGGAGATACGCAGTATTTT.

The sample holds a few counts of this clone. The CDR3 loop reads CASTRTGTQPQHF. In nucleotides, the CDR3 is TGTGCCAGTACCCGGACAGGGACTCAGCCCCAGCATTTT. The rearrangement links TRBV19 to TRBJ1-5; 8 nucleotides agree with TRBD1. Trimming took 7 bases from V and 6 from J; bases not matched to a gene: 5. CDR1 and CDR2 (germline): LNHDA, SQIVND (reference sequence). The CDR3 is 13 amino acids.

V usage is TRBV19 and J usage is TRBJ1-4; 8 nucleotides agree with TRBD1. V dropped 6 bases and J dropped 8; count of bases not matched to a gene: 8. The length of the CDR3 is 14 residues. From germline, CDR1 is LNHDA and CDR2 SQIVND (reference sequence). DNA of the CDR3: TGTGCCAGTAGCCTGACAGGGGTCGCGGAAAAACTGTTTTTT. This encodes CASSLTGVAEKLFF.

This clone came up a few times. Other DNA sequences in the sample encode the same CDR3. The chain uses TRBV5-4 and TRBJ1-2, with D hard to call. Per the germline V gene, CDR1 is SGHNT and CDR2 is YYREEE (reference sequence). The CDR3 has 12 amino acids. The V and J ends lost 0 bases and 8 bases respectively, with 8 bases between them. The CDR3 loop is CASSLVGGGYTF. CDR3 DNA: TGTGCCAGCAGCTTGGTCGGCGGAGGCTACACCTTC.

The chain employs TRBV6-5 and TRBJ1-5; D may be TRBD1 (6 bases). This CDR3 contains 14 residues. Trimming removed 10 bases at V and 3 bases at J, with 16 bases between. Germline V gene lookup returns CDR1 MNHEY and CDR2 SVGAGI. CDR3 DNA: TGTGCCACTAGACGTGGGGGCGTCAATCAGCCCCAGCATTTT. This sequence encodes CATRRGGVNQPQHF.

This clone is a singleton in its sample. This chain joins TRBV2 and TRBJ1-4; TRBD1 is a possible D gene (5 bases). Looked up from germline, CDR1 is SNHLY and CDR2 is FYNNEI. V lost 7 bases and J lost 4, with 10 bases in between. This CDR3 region has 13 residues. CDR3 loop: CASIGQLNEKLFF. The CDR3 bases are TGTGCCAGCATCGGACAACTTAATGAAAAACTGTTTTTT.

Here the CDR3 reads CASSMTSGYFIGSGELFF. The CDR3 nucleotides read TGTGCCAGCAGCATGACTAGCGGCTACTTTATTGGGTCCGGGGAGCTGTTTTTT. The chain recombines TRBV28 with TRBJ2-2; 9 bases fit TRBD2. The CDR3 spans 18 residues. Germline values: CDR1 MDHEN, CDR2 SYDVKM. V lost 6 bases, J lost 6 bases, and 17 bases stayed unmatched.

The V call is TRBV19, the J call TRBJ1-1; TRBD1 matches at 7 bases. The CDR3 length is 16 residues. The V gene's germline CDR1 is LNHDA and CDR2 SQIVND (reference sequence). The V segment lost 1 base and the J segment 0 bases; nucleotides outside the gene matches: 5. CDR3 coding DNA: TGTGCCAGTAGTATAGCGGGGACAGCTATGAACACTGAAGCTTTCTTT. Its translation is CASSIAGTAMNTEAFF.

The chain has TRBV5-1 and TRBJ2-5; 8 positions agree with TRBD1. CDR1 is SGHRS, CDR2 YFSETQ, per germline. CDR3 length: 14 residues. J was trimmed by 2 bases and V by 5 bases; bases with no gene match: 5. CDR3 coding DNA: TGCGCCAGCAGTCCAGGGGGCTGGCAAGAGACCCAGTACTTC. Residues: CASSPGGWQETQYF.

This clone appeared a single time. The chain links TRBV30 to TRBJ2-3; TRBD2 matches at 9 bases. The V gene end was trimmed by 2 bases and the J gene end by 1 base; junction bases not matched to a gene: 4. The CDR3 has 15 residues. CDR1 GTSNPN and CDR2 SVGIG come from the germline V gene (reference sequence). The DNA of the CDR3 is TGTGCCTGGAGTCGCGGGGGGGGAGGCACAGATACGCAGTATTTT. Protein sequence: CAWSRGGGGTDTQYF.

This chain connects TRBV2 to TRBJ2-7, with a possible D match to TRBD2 (6 bases). This CDR3 spans 13 amino acids. Germline V gene lookup returns CDR1 SNHLY and CDR2 FYNNEI. V was shortened by 6 bases and J by 3 bases, with 12 bases between the two germline ends. CDR3 amino acids: CASRDGGNYEQYV. CDR3 bases: TGTGCCAGCAGGGATGGGGGGAACTACGAGCAGTACGTC.

This chain connects TRBV18 to TRBJ2-7, with D tentatively TRBD1 (6 bases). Germline V gene lookup returns CDR1 KGHSH and CDR2 LQKENI. There are 14 residues in the CDR3. Trimming cost V 8 bases and J 6 bases, with 20 bases left between them. The CDR3 sequence: CASREGELRTEQYV. The CDR3 DNA reads as TGTGCCAGCCGTGAGGGGGAGCTGAGGACCGAGCAGTACGTC.

The rearrangement joins TRBV28 to TRBJ2-1, with 7 bases that match TRBD1. The CDR3 totals 15 residues. CDR1 MDHEN and CDR2 SYDVKM come from the germline V gene. V was clipped by 6 bases and J by 3 bases; unmatched bases: 8. The CDR3 DNA reads TGTGCCAGCAGCTCAAACCGGGACAGCTACAATGAGCAGTTCTTC. It encodes CASSSNRDSYNEQFF.

The chain combines TRBV5-4 with TRBJ2-5; 7 bases are a match to TRBD2. V trimming: 5 bases; J trimming: 7 bases; junction bases outside the gene matches: 8. This CDR3 comprises 13 residues. From germline, CDR1 is SGHNT and CDR2 YYREEE (reference sequence). As DNA, the CDR3 is TGTGCCAGCAGAGTGGGGTCGGGAGGGACCCAGTACTTC. It codes for CASRVGSGGTQYF.

The chain has TRBV6-1 and TRBJ2-7; D is perhaps TRBD2 (5 bases). Trimming shortened V by 8 bases and J by 2 bases, and 19 bases separated the two germline ends. Looked up from germline, CDR1 is MNHNS and CDR2 is SASEGT. The CDR3 is 15 residues long. In DNA, the CDR3 is TGTGCCAGCTCGCCTATAGGCGGGTTAACCTACGAGCAGTACTTC. Encoded protein: CASSPIGGLTYEQYF.

V usage is TRBV29-1 and J usage is TRBJ1-1; D possibly corresponds to TRBD1 (5 bases). Germline V gene sequence: CDR1 SQVTM, CDR2 ANQGSEA. CDR3 length: 14 residues. V lost 4 bases and J lost 5, with 17 bases in between. CDR3 in DNA: TGCAGCGTTGTTTTGGGAACGCCAGGGACTGAAGCTTTCTTT. Its translation: CSVVLGTPGTEAFF. Full variable domain (outside the CDR3, taken from reference TRBV29-1 and TRBJ1-1): SAVISQKPSRDICQRGTSLTIQCQVDSQVTMMFWYRQQPGQSLTLIATANQGSEATYESGFVIDKFPISRPNLTFSTLTVSNMSPEDSSIYLCSVVLGTPGTEAFFGQGTRLTVV.

This clone was detected a few times. The chain joins TRBV28 to TRBJ1-2, with D uncertain. The V end lost 5 bases, the J end lost 1 base, and 11 bases lay between the germline ends. Germline CDR1 is MDHEN and CDR2 is SYDVKM. CDR3 length: 14 residues. The CDR3, as DNA: TGTGCCAGCAGTACTAGCCCTCTTAACTATGGCTACACCTTC. This encodes CASSTSPLNYGYTF.

The genes are TRBV4-2 and TRBJ2-5; tentatively, D is TRBD2 (7 bases). The J call may be faulty, since TRBJ2-7 better matches the DNA end. The CDR3 loop spans 17 amino acids. CDR1 and CDR2 (germline): LGHNA, YNFKEQ. Here the CDR3 reads CASSQELRGRGIYEQYF. CDR3 coding DNA: TGTGCCAGCAGCCAAGAACTCCGGGGGCGGGGGATCTACGAGCAGTACTTC.

V usage is TRBV9 and J usage is TRBJ2-1; 8 nucleotides agree with TRBD1. The trim removed 0 bases at V and 7 bases at J, leaving 6 bases unmatched. The CDR3 contains 15 residues. Germline CDR1 and CDR2: SGDLS and YYNGEE. For the CDR3, the DNA is TGTGCCAGCAGCGTAGTAGGACAGGGTTCGAATGAGCAGTTCTTC. Translation: CASSVVGQGSNEQFF.

The chain is built from TRBV6-6 and TRBJ1-5, with a possible D match to TRBD1 (6 bases). This CDR3 comprises 16 residues. V shed 0 bases and J shed 3 bases, with 12 bases lying between them. CDR1 and CDR2 from the germline V gene are MNHNY and SVGAGI (reference sequence). For the CDR3, the DNA is TGTGCCAGCAGTTACTCGAAGGACAGAAACAATCAGCCCCAGCATTTT. It specifies CASSYSKDRNNQPQHF.

The chain carries TRBV6-5 and TRBJ2-5; maybe TRBD2 (5 bases). The CDR3 has 16 amino acids. The ends were cut back, 0 bases at V and 1 base at J, with 12 bases in the middle. The germline CDR1 and CDR2 sequences are MNHEY and SVGAGI. This CDR3 is CASSYSGLAVQETQYF. DNA for the CDR3: TGTGCCAGCAGTTACTCGGGCCTAGCTGTCCAAGAGACCCAGTACTTC.

The chain uses TRBV7-2 and TRBJ2-5; TRBD2 matches 7 bases. There are 14 residues in the CDR3. Trimming cost V 6 bases and J 2 bases; bases outside gene matches: 6. CDR1 and CDR2 (germline): SGHTA, FQGNSA. The CDR3 DNA reads as TGTGCCAGCAGTACATCTAGCGGTCAAGAGACCCAGTACTTC. This translates into CASSTSSGQETQYF.

The rearrangement joins TRBV2 to TRBJ2-3; D might be TRBD2 (6 bases). The CDR3 length is 14 residues. Germline assignment: CDR1 SNHLY and CDR2 FYNNEI. V gave up 6 bases and J gave up 1 base, with 11 bases separating them. CDR3 residues: CASRGTGGTDTQYF. The CDR3 region has the DNA TGTGCCAGCAGAGGGACTGGGGGCACAGATACGCAGTATTTT. Full variable domain (outside the CDR3, taken from reference TRBV2 and TRBJ2-3): EPEVTQTPSHQVTQMGQEVILRCVPISNHLYFYWYRQILGQKVEFLVSFYNNEISEKSEIFDDQFSVERPDGSNFTLKIRSTKLEDSAMYFCASRGTGGTDTQYFGPGTRLTVL.